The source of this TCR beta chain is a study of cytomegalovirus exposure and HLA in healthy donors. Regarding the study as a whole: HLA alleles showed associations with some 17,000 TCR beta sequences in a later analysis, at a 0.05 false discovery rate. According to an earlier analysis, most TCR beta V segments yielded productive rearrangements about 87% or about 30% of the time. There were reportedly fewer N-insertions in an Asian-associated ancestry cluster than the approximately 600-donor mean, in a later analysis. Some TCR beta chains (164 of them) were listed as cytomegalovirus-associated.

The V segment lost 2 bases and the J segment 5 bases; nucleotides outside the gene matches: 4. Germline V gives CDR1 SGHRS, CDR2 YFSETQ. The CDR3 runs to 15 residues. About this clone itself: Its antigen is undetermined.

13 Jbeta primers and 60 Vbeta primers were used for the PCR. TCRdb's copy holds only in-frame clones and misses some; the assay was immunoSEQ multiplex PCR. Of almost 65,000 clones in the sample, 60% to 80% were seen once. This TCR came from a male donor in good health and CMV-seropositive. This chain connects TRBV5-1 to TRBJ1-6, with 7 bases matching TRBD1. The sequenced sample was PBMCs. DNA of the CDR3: TGCGCCAGCAGCTTAGTGGGACAGAATAATTCACCCCTCCACTTT. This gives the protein CASSLVGQNNSPLHF.